These 26 T cell receptor beta chains share one sample of origin, sequenced in a study of T cell repertoires in cytomegalovirus infection. TCRdb re-called the reads with MiXCR, one entry per CDR3 protein. The sample gives some 180,000 distinct CDR3 sequences, approximately 19% of which show up once; 2.5% to 3% is in the top ten. The sequenced sample consisted of PBMCs. The receptors derive from a human donor in good health (CMV status not recorded). Some clones in this sample may be carry-over from other donors' samples.

This clonotype was seen at least ten times. This chain links TRBV12-3 or TRBV12-4 with TRBJ2-1; perhaps TRBD2 as D (6 bases). Deletions cut 7 bases from V and 8 bases from J, with 21 bases between. The CDR3 is 15 amino acids. The CDR3 DNA follows: TGTGCCAGCACCCCGGCGGTTCCGGGAGCGGATGAGCAGTTCTTC. Its protein is CASTPAVPGADEQFF.

The chain recombines TRBV28 with TRBJ2-2; the match to TRBD1 covers 10 bases. V gave up 5 bases and J gave up 3 bases; unmatched junction bases: 12. The germline CDR1 and CDR2 sequences are MDHEN and SYDVKM. This CDR3 region has 18 residues. In nucleotides, the CDR3 is TGTGCCAGCAGTCGGGACAGGGGTCTAGCGGGTTACACCGGGGAGCTGTTTTTT. This codes for CASSRDRGLAGYTGELFF.

The V gene is TRBV18, the J gene TRBJ2-2; 10 nucleotides agree with TRBD2. Trimming removed 1 base from V and 1 base from J; junction bases left unmatched: 6. The CDR3 is 18 residues long. The germline gives CDR1 KGHSH, CDR2 LQKENI. The CDR3: CASSPLPLAGRNTGELFF. CDR3 coding DNA: TGTGCCAGCTCACCACTTCCACTAGCGGGGAGGAACACCGGGGAGCTGTTTTTT. Supplemented by reference TRBV18 and TRBJ2-2, the full variable domain reads NAGVMQNPRHLVRRRGQEARLRCSPMKGHSHVYWYRQLPEEGLKFMVYLQKENIIDESGMPKERFSAEFPKEGPSILRIQQVVRGDSAAYFCASSPLPLAGRNTGELFFGEGSRLTVL.

The V call is TRBV27, the J call TRBJ1-6, with TRBD1 as a possible D gene (5 bases). Germline V gene data show CDR1 as MNHEY and CDR2 as SMNVEV (reference sequence). The ends were cut back, 0 bases at V and 0 bases at J, with 9 bases in the middle. The CDR3 consists of 17 residues. CDR3 in amino acids: CASSLSLRGSYNSPLHF. The CDR3 bases are TGTGCCAGCAGTTTATCGTTAAGGGGCTCCTATAATTCACCCCTCCACTTT.

This clonotype was recorded at least ten times. The rearrangement uses TRBV7-2 and TRBJ1-2; 8 nucleotides agree with TRBD1. Germline values: CDR1 SGHTA, CDR2 FQGNSA. The CDR3 loop spans 13 amino acids. The J segment lost 6 bases and the V segment lost 2 bases, leaving 2 bases of the junction unmatched. The CDR3 loop reads CASSLRTGNGYTF. CDR3 in DNA: TGTGCCAGCAGCTTAAGGACAGGGAATGGCTACACCTTC.

The rearrangement uses TRBV28 and TRBJ2-2; 10 bases fit TRBD2. Germline V gene data show CDR1 as MDHEN and CDR2 as SYDVKM. The V segment lost 7 bases and the J segment 7 bases; nucleotides outside the gene matches: 12. The CDR3 has 16 residues. The CDR3 loop reads CASTDQASGSFGELFF. The DNA of the CDR3 is TGTGCCAGCACTGATCAAGCTAGCGGGAGCTTCGGGGAGCTGTTTTTT. Full variable domain (rest looked up from reference TRBV28 and TRBJ2-2): DVKVTQSSRYLVKRTGEKVFLECVQDMDHENMFWYRQDPGLGLRLIYFSYDVKMKEKGDIPEGYSVSREKKERFSLILESASTNQTSMYLCASTDQASGSFGELFFGEGSRLTVL.

This clonotype occurred a few times. The chain has TRBV29-1 and TRBJ1-1, with D uncertain. Between the trimmed V and J ends, which lost 5 bases and 0 bases, there was a span of 13 bases. The CDR3 contains 14 residues. Germline CDR1 is SQVTM and CDR2 is ANQGSEA. The CDR3 protein is CSVLVADMNTEAFF. DNA for the CDR3: TGCAGCGTTCTCGTGGCAGACATGAACACTGAAGCTTTCTTT. The full variable domain, with the rest looked up from reference TRBV29-1 and TRBJ1-1, is SAVISQKPSRDICQRGTSLTIQCQVDSQVTMMFWYRQQPGQSLTLIATANQGSEATYESGFVIDKFPISRPNLTFSTLTVSNMSPEDSSIYLCSVLVADMNTEAFFGQGTRLTVV.

The chain joins TRBV24-1 to TRBJ2-3, with 10 bases fitting TRBD2. Germline CDR1 KGHDR, CDR2 SFDVKD. Germline trimming cut 2 bases from V and 2 bases from J; bases unmatched to any gene: 6. This CDR3 has 17 residues. The CDR3 bases are TGTGCCACCAGTGATTCAGGACTAGCGGAGATCACAGATACGCAGTATTTT. Translating it yields CATSDSGLAEITDTQYF.

The rearrangement uses TRBV2 and TRBJ1-2; TRBD1 might be the D (5 bases). Trimming stripped 3 bases from V and 7 bases from J, with 9 bases between. Germline V gene sequence: CDR1 SNHLY, CDR2 FYNNEI. The CDR3 contains 12 residues. CDR3 nucleotide sequence: TGTGCCAGCAGTGACCGGAGGGGTGGCTACACCTTC. This gives the protein CASSDRRGGYTF.

As regards this clonotype: It may be a read error: a sequence one base away is much more abundant. The V gene is TRBV7-8, the J gene TRBJ2-3, with TRBD1 as a possible D gene (5 bases). Per germline, CDR1 SGHVS and CDR2 FQNEAQ. The V gene lost 4 bases and the J gene lost 2 bases, with 16 bases spanning the gap. This CDR3 comprises 16 residues. CDR3 in amino acids: CASSWLGRRATDTQYF. The CDR3 DNA sequence: TGTGCCAGCAGCTGGCTGGGGCGCAGGGCCACAGATACGCAGTATTTT.

The chain is built from TRBV7-2 and TRBJ1-1; 8 positions agree with TRBD1. The CDR3 runs 16 residues. The V and J ends lost 4 bases and 5 bases, in that order; junction bases with no gene match: 12. Germline values: CDR1 SGHTA, CDR2 FQGNSA. Here the CDR3 DNA reads TGTGCCAGCAGCTCAGAATCACAGGGGGTTGGAACTGAAGCTTTCTTT. Its translation is CASSSESQGVGTEAFF.

The V and J genes are TRBV25-1 and TRBJ2-2, with TRBD1 matching over 9 bases. The CDR3 is 14 amino acids. Germline assignment: CDR1 MGHDK and CDR2 SYGVNS. The junction had 5 bases not matched to a gene; V was cut back by 6 bases and J by 6 bases. CDR3 region: CASRGDRAAGELFF. In DNA form, the CDR3 reads TGTGCCAGCAGGGGGGACAGGGCTGCCGGGGAGCTGTTTTTT.

This clonotype was detected only a few times. The V and J genes are TRBV14 and TRBJ2-1; D remains ambiguous. The germline gives CDR1 SGHDN, CDR2 FVKESK. V shed 3 bases and J shed 1 base, with 7 bases lying between them. CDR3 length: 14 amino acids. Here the CDR3 reads CASSHKGSYNEQFF. The CDR3 DNA follows: TGTGCCAGCAGCCATAAGGGTTCCTACAATGAGCAGTTCTTC.

This clonotype was recorded many times. This chain connects TRBV7-2 to TRBJ1-1; 8 bases match TRBD1. There are 14 residues in the CDR3. V was clipped by 5 bases and J by 0 bases; unmatched bases: 2. Germline V gene lookup returns CDR1 SGHTA and CDR2 FQGNSA. The CDR3 protein is CASSRQGLNTEAFF. The CDR3 DNA sequence: TGTGCCAGCAGCCGACAGGGGTTGAACACTGAAGCTTTCTTT.

The chain carries TRBV12-3 or TRBV12-4 and TRBJ1-2; maybe TRBD1 (6 bases). The CDR3 contains 12 residues. V was pared by 7 bases and J by 6 bases, with 12 bases between. The chain's CDR3 is CASTLRGDGYTF. The CDR3 DNA follows: TGTGCCAGCACCCTGAGGGGGGATGGCTACACCTTC.

This clonotype was counted at least ten times. The chain carries TRBV4-3 and TRBJ2-2; no definite D call. This CDR3 is built from 19 residues. The ends were cut back, 1 base at V and 6 bases at J, with 24 bases in the middle. Germline V gives CDR1 LGHNA, CDR2 YSLEER. CDR3 loop: CASSQGAISPSFVAGELFF. The DNA of the CDR3 is TGCGCCAGCAGCCAAGGGGCGATAAGCCCATCCTTCGTAGCCGGGGAGCTGTTTTTT.

The sample holds a few counts of this clonotype. V usage is TRBV10-3 and J usage is TRBJ1-1, with 7 bases lining up with TRBD1. Trimming at V came to 8 bases and at J to 0 bases, leaving 12 bases not matched to a gene. The germline gives CDR1 ENHRY, CDR2 SYGVKD. The CDR3 covers 16 residues. DNA for the CDR3: TGTGCCATCTCCCAGGTCTCGACAGGGTTGAACACTGAAGCTTTCTTT. This gives the protein CAISQVSTGLNTEAFF.

This sequence joins TRBV19 and TRBJ1-2; no clear D gene. The CDR3 sequence is 13 residues long. Germline CDR1 is LNHDA and CDR2 is SQIVND (reference sequence). V was pared by 5 bases and J by 2 bases, with 9 bases between. Here the CDR3 reads CASSLQPNYGYTF. The CDR3 DNA reads as TGTGCCAGTAGTTTACAACCCAACTATGGCTACACCTTC.

This chain links TRBV5-6 with TRBJ2-5; 7 bases are a match to TRBD2. This CDR3 is 17 amino acids long. Germline CDR1 SGHDT, CDR2 YYEEEE. With 1 base clipped from V and 3 bases from J, the junction kept 12 bases outside the gene matches. This CDR3 reads CASSLYRMREREETQYF. The CDR3 region has the DNA TGTGCCAGCAGCTTGTACAGAATGCGGGAGCGTGAAGAGACCCAGTACTTC.

This clonotype has ten or more counts. The J gene is TRBJ2-7, the V gene TRBV7-2; a weak D match, TRBD2 (6 bases). CDR1 SGHTA and CDR2 FQGNSA come from the germline V gene. This CDR3 has 14 amino acids. V gave up 0 bases and J gave up 4 bases, with 10 bases separating them. The CDR3 region is CASSLAGGVYEQYF. In nucleotides, the CDR3 is TGTGCCAGCAGCTTAGCGGGAGGTGTTTACGAGCAGTACTTC.

This rearrangement joins TRBV9 to TRBJ2-7, with 10 nucleotides matching TRBD1. The germline CDR1 and CDR2 sequences are SGDLS and YYNGEE. After removal of 0 bases from V and 4 bases from J, the junction contained 7 bases not matched to a gene. The CDR3 is 16 amino acids. The CDR3 loop is CASSVDAGQGFYEQYF. The CDR3 coding sequence is TGTGCCAGCAGCGTAGATGCGGGACAGGGGTTTTACGAGCAGTACTTC.

This clonotype turned up a few times. The chain recombines TRBV28 with TRBJ2-3; TRBD2 aligns across 10 bases. Per germline, CDR1 MDHEN and CDR2 SYDVKM. CDR3 length: 16 amino acids. V was clipped by 5 bases and J by 0 bases; unmatched bases: 5. The CDR3 here is CASSLRLAGSTDTQYF. The CDR3 DNA follows: TGTGCCAGCAGTCTCCGACTAGCGGGTAGCACAGATACGCAGTATTTT. The entire variable domain, with the rest obtained from reference TRBV28 and TRBJ2-3, is as follows: DVKVTQSSRYLVKRTGEKVFLECVQDMDHENMFWYRQDPGLGLRLIYFSYDVKMKEKGDIPEGYSVSREKKERFSLILESASTNQTSMYLCASSLRLAGSTDTQYFGPGTRLTVL.

The chain combines TRBV4-2 with TRBJ1-1, with no clear D. This CDR3 has 13 residues. CDR1 is LGHNA, CDR2 YNFKEQ, per germline. V was clipped by 1 base and J by 10 bases, with 13 bases between them. CDR3 nucleotides: TGTGCCAGCAGCCAAGTTTCAACACTCGGAGCTTTCTTT. As protein: CASSQVSTLGAFF.

The chain employs TRBV5-6 and TRBJ1-6; D might be TRBD1 (5 bases). Germline loops: CDR1 SGHDT, CDR2 YYEEEE. This CDR3 is 14 amino acids long. The germline V and J ends were trimmed by 0 bases and 14 bases, with 15 bases remaining between them. The CDR3 coding sequence is TGTGCCAGCAGCTTGGCAATCGGGGGAGTCACCCTCCACTTT. This encodes CASSLAIGGVTLHF.

The rearrangement uses TRBV27 and TRBJ2-1; D is uncertain. In germline, CDR1 is MNHEY, CDR2 SMNVEV (reference sequence). Trimming took off 6 bases at V and 0 bases at J, with 12 bases between the two ends. This CDR3 has 15 residues. CDR3: CASRRPRGSYNEQFF. The CDR3 nucleotides read TGTGCCAGCAGAAGGCCCCGCGGCTCCTACAATGAGCAGTTCTTC.

A few counts support this clonotype. J is TRBJ1-1 and V is TRBV6-5; D unclear. This CDR3 is 15 amino acids long. Trimming took 8 bases from V and 1 from J, leaving 17 bases between them. Germline CDR1 reads MNHEY; CDR2 reads SVGAGI. CDR3 loop: CASSRVAAANTEAFF. CDR3 coding DNA: TGTGCCAGCTCAAGAGTCGCGGCAGCGAACACTGAAGCTTTCTTT.